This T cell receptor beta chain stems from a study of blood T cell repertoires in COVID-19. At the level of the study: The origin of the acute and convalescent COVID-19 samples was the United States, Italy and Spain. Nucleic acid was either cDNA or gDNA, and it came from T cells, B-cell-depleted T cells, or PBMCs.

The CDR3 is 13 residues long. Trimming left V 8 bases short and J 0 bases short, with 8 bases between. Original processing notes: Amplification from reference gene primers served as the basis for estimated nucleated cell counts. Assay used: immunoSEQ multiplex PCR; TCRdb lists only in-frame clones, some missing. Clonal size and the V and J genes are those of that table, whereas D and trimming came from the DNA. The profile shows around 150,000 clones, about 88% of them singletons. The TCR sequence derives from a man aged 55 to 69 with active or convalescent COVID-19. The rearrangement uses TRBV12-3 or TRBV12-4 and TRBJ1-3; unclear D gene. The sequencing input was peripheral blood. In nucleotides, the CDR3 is TGTGCCAGCCGACGGGACTCTGGAAACACCATATATTTT. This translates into CASRRDSGNTIYF.